A selection of T cell receptor beta chains follows, all from one sample in a study of blood T cell repertoires in COVID-19. Method: immunoSEQ multiplex PCR; TCRdb's copy keeps in-frame clones and lacks some. The sample holds around 64,000 clones; approximately 79% are singletons and the top ten take about 3.5%. The source material was peripheral blood. The receptors come from a man aged 55-75 years with acute or convalescent COVID-19. CDR3s include the opening cysteine and the closing phenylalanine or tryptophan. Each record gives: D gene, clone size, J gene, V gene, CDR3 length, CDR3 protein, CDR3 DNA. The D gene is left open where the match is weak. Clone size, where shown, is once, few, many, or a class for clones that have expanded.

>.|.|TRBJ1-1|TRBV11-2|14
CASSPRGGNTEAFF
TGTGCCAGCAGCCCTAGGGGGGGGAACACTGAAGCTTTCTTT
>TRBD1|few|TRBJ1-1|TRBV3-1/TRBV3-2|18
CASRRTRDRGFGNTEAFF
TGTGCCAGCAGACGGACCCGGGACAGGGGTTTCGGGAACACTGAAGCTTTCTTT
>TRBD2|.|TRBJ2-5|TRBV11-2|15
CASSSGTNEIGTQYF
TGTGCCAGCAGCTCGGGGACTAACGAGATTGGGACCCAGTACTTC
>.|few|TRBJ2-1|TRBV7-3|14
CASSFAGPNNEQFF
TGTGCCAGCAGCTTCGCGGGACCGAACAATGAGCAGTTCTTC
>TRBD1|.|TRBJ1-3|TRBV18|16
CASSPSGTGAGNTIYF
TGTGCCAGCTCACCATCGGGGACAGGGGCTGGAAACACCATATATTTT
>.|.|TRBJ2-3|TRBV19|18
CASSIVPAKAARGDTQYF
TGTGCCAGTAGTATAGTCCCTGCGAAAGCGGCCCGGGGAGATACGCAGTATTTT
>TRBD2|.|TRBJ2-3|TRBV27|17
CASSPRTSGRGADTQYF
TGTGCCAGCAGTCCAAGGACTAGCGGGAGGGGTGCAGATACGCAGTATTTT
>.|.|TRBJ1-2|TRBV19|15
CASSIEEARPRGYTF
TGTGCCAGTAGTATAGAGGAGGCCCGGCCCAGGGGCTACACCTTC
>.|.|TRBJ1-2|TRBV30|12
CAWSPDSYGYTF
TGTGCCTGGAGTCCCGACTCCTATGGCTACACCTTC
>.|.|TRBJ1-4|TRBV28|13
CASRRGPREKLFF
TGTGCCAGCAGGCGGGGGCCGCGGGAAAAACTGTTTTTT
>TRBD1|.|TRBJ1-1|TRBV5-5|18
CASSPNRDSRLMNTEAFF
TGTGCCAGCAGCCCAAACCGGGACAGCCGGCTCATGAACACTGAAGCTTTCTTT
>.|.|TRBJ2-6|TRBV18|19
CASSRTFAGSYLGANVLTF
TGTGCCAGCTCACGAACATTCGCCGGGTCCTACCTAGGGGCCAACGTCCTGACTTTC
>TRBD2|.|TRBJ2-1|TRBV13|15
CASSPGTSGNNEQFF
TGTGCCAGCAGCCCCGGGACTAGCGGGAACAATGAGCAGTTCTTC
>TRBD1|.|TRBJ1-1|TRBV28|12
CASSRTGDEAFF
TGTGCCAGCAGTCGAACAGGGGATGAAGCTTTCTTT
>TRBD2|.|TRBJ2-3|TRBV24-1|16
CATSEPTSGSTDTQYF
TGTGCCACCAGTGAGCCTACTAGCGGGAGCACAGATACGCAGTATTTT
>.|.|TRBJ1-6|TRBV30|14
CAWKGRVDNSPLHF
TGTGCCTGGAAAGGGAGGGTAGATAATTCACCCCTCCACTTT
>.|many|TRBJ1-1|TRBV7-2|17
CASSYLSDLRQQRKAFF
TGTGCCAGCAGCTATTTATCCGACTTACGCCAACAAAGAAAAGCTTTCTTT
>TRBD1|.|TRBJ2-5|TRBV7-9|14
CASKRDRQQETQYF
TGTGCCAGCAAACGGGACAGGCAACAAGAGACCCAGTACTTC
>.|few|TRBJ1-6|TRBV18|13
CASSPNEDSPLHF
TGTGCCAGCTCACCTAATGAGGATTCACCCCTCCACTTT
>.|.|TRBJ1-3|TRBV18|14
CASSPPGGKNTIYF
TGTGCCAGCTCACCCCCCGGAGGAAAAAACACCATATATTTT
>.|.|TRBJ2-1|TRBV6-1|13
CASSEISVDEQFF
TGTGCCAGCAGTGAGATATCCGTAGATGAGCAGTTCTTC
>.|.|TRBJ1-2|TRBV25-1|16
CASSSPYATDSYGYTF
TGTGCCAGCTCTTCCCCTTACGCTACGGACAGCTATGGCTACACCTTC
>.|.|TRBJ1-3|TRBV30|15
CAWSFGGGSGNTIYF
TGTGCCTGGAGTTTCGGCGGGGGATCTGGAAACACCATATATTTT
>TRBD1|few|TRBJ2-2|TRBV7-6|17
CASSSLPTGLNTGELFF
TGTGCCAGCAGCTCCTTGCCGACAGGGTTGAACACCGGGGAGCTGTTTTTT
>.|.|TRBJ2-1|TRBV30|14
CAWSVLGGDNEQFF
TGTGCCTGGAGTGTACTCGGCGGGGACAATGAGCAGTTCTTC
>TRBD2|few|TRBJ2-5|TRBV28|15
CASSLNGVAGETQYF
TGTGCCAGCAGTTTAAACGGGGTAGCGGGGGAGACCCAGTACTTC
>.|.|TRBJ1-5|TRBV27|15
CASSLTGQGTQPQHF
TGTGCCAGCAGTTTGACCGGGCAGGGCACTCAGCCCCAGCATTTT
>.|.|TRBJ1-4|TRBV28|14
CASTSGGADEKLFF
TGTGCCAGCACTTCGGGGGGGGCGGACGAAAAACTGTTTTTT
>.|.|TRBJ2-7|TRBV5-1|16
CASSPRPGGSTYEQYF
TGCGCCAGCAGCCCCCGACCGGGGGGCTCAACCTACGAGCAGTACTTC
>.|.|TRBJ2-2|TRBV5-4|12
CASSPDFGELFF
TGTGCCAGCAGCCCGGACTTCGGGGAGCTGTTTTTT
>TRBD2|.|TRBJ2-3|TRBV5-6|16
CASRVLAGGYTDTQYF
TGTGCCAGCAGAGTTCTAGCGGGCGGATACACAGATACGCAGTATTTT
>TRBD2|.|TRBJ2-3|TRBV3-1/TRBV3-2|18
CASSRRLAGGGPADTQYF
TGTGCCAGCAGCCGACGACTAGCGGGCGGTGGGCCGGCAGATACGCAGTATTTT
>TRBD1|.|TRBJ2-7|TRBV6-5|14
CASSRDRAIYEQYF
TGTGCCAGCAGTAGGGACAGGGCCATCTACGAGCAGTACTTC
>TRBD1|few|TRBJ1-5|TRBV24-1|14
CATSDGTGVQPQHF
TGTGCCACCAGTGATGGGACAGGGGTTCAGCCCCAGCATTTT
>.|once|TRBJ2-2|TRBV20-1|11
CSASRGGELFF
TGCAGTGCTAGTAGGGGCGGGGAGCTGTTTTTT
>.|.|TRBJ1-6|TRBV12-3/TRBV12-4|12
CASSTGNSPLHF
TGTGCCAGCAGTACGGGAAATTCACCCCTCCACTTT
>TRBD1|.|TRBJ1-1|TRBV2|13
CASSGQGLIEAFF
TGTGCCAGCAGCGGACAGGGACTTATTGAAGCTTTCTTT
>TRBD2|.|TRBJ2-5|TRBV29-1|14
CSALSGRRLETQYF
TGCAGCGCCCTTAGCGGGCGACGTCTGGAGACCCAGTACTTC
>TRBD1|.|TRBJ1-5|TRBV12-3/TRBV12-4|12
CASSRQGTSQHF
TGTGCCAGCAGTCGACAGGGTACGTCCCAGCATTTT
>.|.|TRBJ2-1|TRBV28|13
CASTRFERDEQFF
TGTGCCAGCACGAGGTTTGAGCGCGATGAGCAGTTCTTC
>TRBD2|.|TRBJ2-1|TRBV7-3|15
CASSLIAGGYNEQFF
TGTGCCAGCAGCTTAATAGCGGGAGGCTACAATGAGCAGTTCTTC
>.|.|TRBJ2-1|TRBV20-1|13
CSASLTVQDEQFF
TGCAGTGCTAGTTTAACAGTACAGGATGAGCAGTTCTTC
>.|.|TRBJ2-7|TRBV5-4|15
CASSWGGAFSYEQYF
TGTGCCAGCAGCTGGGGGGGGGCCTTCTCCTACGAGCAGTACTTC
>TRBD2|.|TRBJ2-1|TRBV27|15
CASNLLAGDDNEQFF
TGTGCCAGCAACTTACTAGCGGGAGACGACAATGAGCAGTTCTTC
>TRBD1|.|TRBJ1-5|TRBV6-6|15
CASSYDVRGDQPQHF
TGTGCCAGCAGTTACGATGTCAGGGGGGATCAGCCCCAGCATTTT
>TRBD2|.|TRBJ2-3|TRBV28|17
CASSLYMSGSPTDTQYF
TGTGCCAGCAGTTTATATATGAGCGGGAGTCCGACAGATACGCAGTATTTT
>TRBD2|.|TRBJ2-3|TRBV3-1/TRBV3-2|15
CASSQASGGVDTQYF
TGTGCCAGCAGCCAAGCCTCGGGGGGGGTAGATACGCAGTATTTT
>.|.|TRBJ2-5|TRBV5-1|14
CASSPQAPGGTQYF
TGCGCCAGCAGCCCCCAGGCCCCCGGAGGGACCCAGTACTTC